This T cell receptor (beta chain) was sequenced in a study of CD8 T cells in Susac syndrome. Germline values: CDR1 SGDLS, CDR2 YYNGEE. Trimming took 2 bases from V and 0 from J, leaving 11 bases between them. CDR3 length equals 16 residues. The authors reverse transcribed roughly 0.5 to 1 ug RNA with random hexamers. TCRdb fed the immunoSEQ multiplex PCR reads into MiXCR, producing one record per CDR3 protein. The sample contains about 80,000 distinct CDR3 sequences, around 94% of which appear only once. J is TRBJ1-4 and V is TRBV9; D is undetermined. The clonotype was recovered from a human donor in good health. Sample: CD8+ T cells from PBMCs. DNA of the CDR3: TGTGCCAGCAGCGTCCGGGCCGATGCAACTAATGAAAAACTGTTTTTT. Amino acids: CASSVRADATNEKLFF.